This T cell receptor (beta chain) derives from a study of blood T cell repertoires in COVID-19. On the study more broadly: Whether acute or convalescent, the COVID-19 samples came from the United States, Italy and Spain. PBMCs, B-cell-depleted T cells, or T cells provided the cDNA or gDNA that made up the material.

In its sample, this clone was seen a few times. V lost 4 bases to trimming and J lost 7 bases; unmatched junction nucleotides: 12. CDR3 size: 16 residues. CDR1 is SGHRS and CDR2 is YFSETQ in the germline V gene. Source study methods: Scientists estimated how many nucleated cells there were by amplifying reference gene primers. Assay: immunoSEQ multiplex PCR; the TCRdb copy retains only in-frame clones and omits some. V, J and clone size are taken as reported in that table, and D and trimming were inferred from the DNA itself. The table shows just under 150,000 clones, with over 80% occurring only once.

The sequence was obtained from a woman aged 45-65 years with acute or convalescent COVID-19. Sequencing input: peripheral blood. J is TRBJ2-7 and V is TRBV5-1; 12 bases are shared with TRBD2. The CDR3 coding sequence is TGCGCCAGCAGCGTCTCTAGCGGGAGGGCCGCACGGGAGCAGTACTTC. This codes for CASSVSSGRAAREQYF. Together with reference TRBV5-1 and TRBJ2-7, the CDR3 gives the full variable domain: KAGVTQTPRYLIKTRGQQVTLSCSPISGHRSVSWYQQTPGQGLQFLFEYFSETQRNKGNFPGRFSGRQFSNSRSEMNVSTLELGDSALYLCASSVSSGRAAREQYFGPGTRLTVT.